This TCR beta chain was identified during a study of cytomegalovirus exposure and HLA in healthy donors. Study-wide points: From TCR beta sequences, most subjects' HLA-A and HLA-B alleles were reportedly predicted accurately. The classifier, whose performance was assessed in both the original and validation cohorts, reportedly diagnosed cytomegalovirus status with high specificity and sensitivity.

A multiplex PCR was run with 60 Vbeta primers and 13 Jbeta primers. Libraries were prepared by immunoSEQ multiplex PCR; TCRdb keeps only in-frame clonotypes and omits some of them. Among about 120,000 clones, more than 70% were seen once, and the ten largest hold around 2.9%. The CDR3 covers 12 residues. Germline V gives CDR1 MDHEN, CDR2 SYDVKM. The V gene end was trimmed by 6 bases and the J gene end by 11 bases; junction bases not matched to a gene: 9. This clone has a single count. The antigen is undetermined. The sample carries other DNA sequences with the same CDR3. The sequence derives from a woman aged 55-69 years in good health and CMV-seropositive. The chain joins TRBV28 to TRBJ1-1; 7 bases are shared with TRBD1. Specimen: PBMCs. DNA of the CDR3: TGTGCCAGCAGCTCGGCGAGGGGGCCGGCTTTCTTT. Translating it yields CASSSARGPAFF.